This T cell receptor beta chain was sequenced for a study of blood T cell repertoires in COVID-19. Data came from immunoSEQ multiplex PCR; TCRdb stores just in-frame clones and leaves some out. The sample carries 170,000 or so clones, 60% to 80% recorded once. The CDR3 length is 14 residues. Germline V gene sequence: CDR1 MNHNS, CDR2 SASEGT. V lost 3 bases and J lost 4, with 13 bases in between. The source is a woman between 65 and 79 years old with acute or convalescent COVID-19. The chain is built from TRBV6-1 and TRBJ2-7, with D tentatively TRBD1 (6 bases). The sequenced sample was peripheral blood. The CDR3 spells CASSDMGQRYEQYF. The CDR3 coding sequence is TGTGCCAGCAGTGATATGGGACAAAGATACGAGCAGTACTTC.